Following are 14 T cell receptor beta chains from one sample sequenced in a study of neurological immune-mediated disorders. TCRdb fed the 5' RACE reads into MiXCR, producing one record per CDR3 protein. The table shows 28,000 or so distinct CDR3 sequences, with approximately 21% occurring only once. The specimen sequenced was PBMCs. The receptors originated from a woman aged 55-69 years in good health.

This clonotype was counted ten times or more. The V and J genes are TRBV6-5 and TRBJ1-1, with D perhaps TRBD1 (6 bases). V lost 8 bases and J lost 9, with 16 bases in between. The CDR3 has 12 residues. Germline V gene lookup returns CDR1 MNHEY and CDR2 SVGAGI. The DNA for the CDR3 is TGTGCCAGCCACCAGGGGATAACTAAAGCTTTCTTT. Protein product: CASHQGITKAFF.

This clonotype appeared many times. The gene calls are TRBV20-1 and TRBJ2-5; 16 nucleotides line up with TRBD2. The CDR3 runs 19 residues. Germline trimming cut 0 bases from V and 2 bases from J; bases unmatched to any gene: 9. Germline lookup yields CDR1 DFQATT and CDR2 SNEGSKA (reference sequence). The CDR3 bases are TGCAGTGCTAGAGACCCGGAGGGACTAGCGGGAGGGATGCAAGAGACCCAGTACTTC. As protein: CSARDPEGLAGGMQETQYF.

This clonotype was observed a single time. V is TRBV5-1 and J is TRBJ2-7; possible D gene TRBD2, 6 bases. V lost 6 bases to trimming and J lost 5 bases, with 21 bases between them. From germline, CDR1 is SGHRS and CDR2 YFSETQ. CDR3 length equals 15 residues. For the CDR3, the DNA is TGCGCCAGCACCCCGCGACTAGTGTCAGTCCACGAGCAGTACTTC. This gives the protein CASTPRLVSVHEQYF.

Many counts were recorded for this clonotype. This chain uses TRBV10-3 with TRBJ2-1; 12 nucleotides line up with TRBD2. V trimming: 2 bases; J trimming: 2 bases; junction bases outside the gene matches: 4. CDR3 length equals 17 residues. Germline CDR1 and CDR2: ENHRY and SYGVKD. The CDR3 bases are TGTGCCATCAGTGAGCTCCGGACTAGCGGGGCCTACAATGAGCAGTTCTTC. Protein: CAISELRTSGAYNEQFF.

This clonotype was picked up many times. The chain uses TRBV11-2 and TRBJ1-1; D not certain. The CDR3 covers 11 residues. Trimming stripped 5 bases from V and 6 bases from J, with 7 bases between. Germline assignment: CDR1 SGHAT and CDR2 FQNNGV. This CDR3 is CASSVGPEAFF. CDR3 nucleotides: TGTGCCAGCAGCGTTGGCCCTGAAGCTTTCTTT.

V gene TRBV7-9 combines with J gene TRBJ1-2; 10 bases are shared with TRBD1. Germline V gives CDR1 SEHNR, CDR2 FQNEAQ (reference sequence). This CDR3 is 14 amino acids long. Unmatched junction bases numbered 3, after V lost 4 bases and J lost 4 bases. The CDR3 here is CASSSWTGGYGYTF. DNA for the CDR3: TGTGCCAGCAGCTCATGGACAGGGGGCTATGGCTACACCTTC.

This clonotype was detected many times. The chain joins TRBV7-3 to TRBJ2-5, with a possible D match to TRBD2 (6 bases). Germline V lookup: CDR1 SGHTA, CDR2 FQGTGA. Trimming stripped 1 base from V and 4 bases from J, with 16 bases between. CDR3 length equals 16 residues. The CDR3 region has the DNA TGTGCCAGCAGCTTAAGTTCTCCGGGGGTGCGAGAGACCCAGTACTTC. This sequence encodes CASSLSSPGVRETQYF.

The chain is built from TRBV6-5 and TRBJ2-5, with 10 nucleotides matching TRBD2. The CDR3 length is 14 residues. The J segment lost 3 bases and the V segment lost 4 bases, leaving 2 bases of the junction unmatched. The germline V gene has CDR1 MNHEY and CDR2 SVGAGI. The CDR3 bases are TGTGCCAGCAGTTGGACTAGCGGTAAAGAGACCCAGTACTTC. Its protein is CASSWTSGKETQYF.

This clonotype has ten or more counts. CDR3: CASSERDYAAEEQYF. The DNA of the CDR3 is TGTGCCAGCAGTGAAAGGGACTACGCGGCGGAGGAGCAGTACTTC. The V gene is TRBV6-1, the J gene TRBJ2-7; 7 bases align to TRBD2. J was trimmed by 7 bases and V by 2 bases; bases with no gene match: 11. CDR3 length: 15 residues. Looked up from germline, CDR1 is MNHNS and CDR2 is SASEGT.

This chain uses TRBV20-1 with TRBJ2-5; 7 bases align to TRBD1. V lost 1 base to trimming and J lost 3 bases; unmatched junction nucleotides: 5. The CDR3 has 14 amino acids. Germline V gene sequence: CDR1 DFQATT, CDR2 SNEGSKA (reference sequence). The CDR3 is CSARAWDREETQYF. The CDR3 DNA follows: TGCAGTGCTAGAGCCTGGGACAGAGAAGAGACCCAGTACTTC.

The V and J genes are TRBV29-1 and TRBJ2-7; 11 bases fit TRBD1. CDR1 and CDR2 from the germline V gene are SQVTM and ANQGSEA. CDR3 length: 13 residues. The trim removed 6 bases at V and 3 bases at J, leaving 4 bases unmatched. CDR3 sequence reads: CSVSGTGGYEQYF. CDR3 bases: TGCAGCGTCTCCGGGACAGGGGGCTACGAGCAGTACTTC.

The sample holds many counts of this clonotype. CDR3 residues: CASSLGGSTGELFF. The CDR3 DNA reads as TGTGCCAGCAGCTTGGGGGGGTCCACCGGGGAGCTGTTTTTT. J is TRBJ2-2 and V is TRBV7-2, with 7 bases fitting TRBD2. Per germline, CDR1 SGHTA and CDR2 FQGNSA. CDR3 length equals 14 residues. The V segment lost 3 bases and the J segment 4 bases; nucleotides outside the gene matches: 2.

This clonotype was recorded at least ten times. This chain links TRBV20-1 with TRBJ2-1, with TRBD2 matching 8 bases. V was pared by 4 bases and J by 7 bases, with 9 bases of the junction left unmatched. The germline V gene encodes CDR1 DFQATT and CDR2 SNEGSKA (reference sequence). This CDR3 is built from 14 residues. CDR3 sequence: CSAIGGGGRNEQFF. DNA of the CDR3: TGCAGTGCTATCGGTGGCGGGGGGCGAAATGAGCAGTTCTTC.

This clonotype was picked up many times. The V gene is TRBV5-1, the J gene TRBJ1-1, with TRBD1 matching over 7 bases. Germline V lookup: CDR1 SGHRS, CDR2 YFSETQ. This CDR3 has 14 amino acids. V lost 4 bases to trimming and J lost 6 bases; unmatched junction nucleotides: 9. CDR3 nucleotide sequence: TGCGCCAGCAGCGCCGGACAGGACTACGCTGAAGCTTTCTTT. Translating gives CASSAGQDYAEAFF.